This TCR beta chain stems from a study of shared clonotypes between healthy human individuals. CDR1 MNHNS and CDR2 SASEGT come from the germline V gene. The ends were cut back, 1 base at V and 12 bases at J, with 13 bases in the middle. The CDR3 extends over 13 amino acids. Study outcomes and limitations: Of the naive CD4 clonotypes, roughly 5% were shared across several donors.

Assay runs were performed at deep level. Genomic DNA belonging to each subset was distributed in equal measure over several immunoSEQ plates. The assay was immunoSEQ multiplex PCR, and TCRdb's table has in-frame clones only and misses some. Altogether about 1 million clones are present, 70% to 80% being singletons, with the ten largest covering roughly 1.5%. Concerning this clone itself: The target antigen is unknown.

This clonotype was sampled from a man younger than 30 in good health. J is TRBJ2-1 and V is TRBV6-1, with unresolved D. The sample taken for sequencing was memory CD4+ T cells sorted from blood. Subset in this sample: CD45RA-negative fraction. CDR3 DNA sequence: TGTGCCAGCAGTGAAGTCGGCTCTCTGGGGCAGTTCTTC. Encoded protein: CASSEVGSLGQFF.